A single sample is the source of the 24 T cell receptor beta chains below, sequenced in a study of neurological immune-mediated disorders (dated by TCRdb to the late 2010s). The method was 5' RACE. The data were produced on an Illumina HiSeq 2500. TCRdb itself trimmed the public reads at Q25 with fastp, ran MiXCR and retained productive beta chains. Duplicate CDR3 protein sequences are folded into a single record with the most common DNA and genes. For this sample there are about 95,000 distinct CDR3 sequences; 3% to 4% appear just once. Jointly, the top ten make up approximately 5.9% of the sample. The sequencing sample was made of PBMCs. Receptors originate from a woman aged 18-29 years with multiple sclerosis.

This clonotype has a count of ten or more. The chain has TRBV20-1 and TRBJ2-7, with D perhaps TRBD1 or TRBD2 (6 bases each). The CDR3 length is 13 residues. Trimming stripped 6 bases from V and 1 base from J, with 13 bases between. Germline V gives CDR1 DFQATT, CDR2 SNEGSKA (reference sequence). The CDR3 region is CSAPWRGSYEQYF. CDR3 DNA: TGCAGTGCCCCTTGGAGGGGGTCCTACGAGCAGTACTTC.

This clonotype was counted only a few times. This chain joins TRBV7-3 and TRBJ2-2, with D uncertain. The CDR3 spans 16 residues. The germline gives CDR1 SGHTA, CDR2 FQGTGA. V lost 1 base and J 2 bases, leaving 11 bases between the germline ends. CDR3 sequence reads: CASSLISSTNTGELFF. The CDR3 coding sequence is TGTGCCAGCAGCTTAATATCCTCGACTAACACCGGGGAGCTGTTTTTT.

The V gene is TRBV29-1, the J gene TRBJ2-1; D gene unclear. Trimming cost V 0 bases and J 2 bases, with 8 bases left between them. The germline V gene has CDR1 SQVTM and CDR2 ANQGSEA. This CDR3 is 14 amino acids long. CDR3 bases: TGCAGCGTTGAAGACAGCAGGCCCTACAATGAGCAGTTCTTC. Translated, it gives CSVEDSRPYNEQFF.

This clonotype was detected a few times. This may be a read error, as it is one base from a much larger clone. This CDR3 is CASSPPGTADTEAFF. CDR3 DNA sequence: TGTGCCAGCAGCCCCCCGGGGACAGCGGACACTGAAGCTTTCTTT. The V gene is TRBV7-9, the J gene TRBJ1-1; 7 bases match TRBD1. Germline CDR1 SEHNR, CDR2 FQNEAQ (reference sequence). The CDR3 sequence is 15 residues long. The trim removed 5 bases at V and 3 bases at J, leaving 9 bases unmatched.

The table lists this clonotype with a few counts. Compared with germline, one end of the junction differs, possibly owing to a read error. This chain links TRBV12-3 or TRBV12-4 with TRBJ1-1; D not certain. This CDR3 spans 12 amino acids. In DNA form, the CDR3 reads TGTGACAGCAGCACCGATCACACTGAAGCTTTCTTT. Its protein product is CDSSTDHTEAFF.

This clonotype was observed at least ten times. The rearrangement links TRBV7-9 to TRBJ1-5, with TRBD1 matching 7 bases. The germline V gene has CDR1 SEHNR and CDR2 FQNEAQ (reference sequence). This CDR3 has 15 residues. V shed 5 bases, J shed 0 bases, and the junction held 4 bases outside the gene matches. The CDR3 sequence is CASSVTGYSNQPQHF. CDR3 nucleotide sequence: TGTGCCAGCAGCGTGACAGGGTATAGCAATCAGCCCCAGCATTTT.

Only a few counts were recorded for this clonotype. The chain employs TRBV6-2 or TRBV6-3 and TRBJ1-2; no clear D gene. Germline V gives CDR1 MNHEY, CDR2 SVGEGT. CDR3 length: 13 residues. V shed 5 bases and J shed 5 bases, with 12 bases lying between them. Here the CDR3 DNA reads TGTGCCAGCAGTGATGACGGACGGTATGGCTACACCTTC. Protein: CASSDDGRYGYTF.

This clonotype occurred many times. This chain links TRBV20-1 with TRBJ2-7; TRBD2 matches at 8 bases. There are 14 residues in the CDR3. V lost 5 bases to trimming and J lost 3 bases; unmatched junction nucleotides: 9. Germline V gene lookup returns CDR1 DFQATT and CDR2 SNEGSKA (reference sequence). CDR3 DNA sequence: TGCAGTGCTCGCAAAACCACTAGCGGCTACGAGCAGTACTTC. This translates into CSARKTTSGYEQYF.

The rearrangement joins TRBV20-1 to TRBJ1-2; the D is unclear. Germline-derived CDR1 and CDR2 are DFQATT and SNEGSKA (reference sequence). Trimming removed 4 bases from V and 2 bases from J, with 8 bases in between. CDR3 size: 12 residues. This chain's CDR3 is CSATRGNYGYTF. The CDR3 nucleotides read TGCAGTGCTACGAGAGGGAACTATGGCTACACCTTC.

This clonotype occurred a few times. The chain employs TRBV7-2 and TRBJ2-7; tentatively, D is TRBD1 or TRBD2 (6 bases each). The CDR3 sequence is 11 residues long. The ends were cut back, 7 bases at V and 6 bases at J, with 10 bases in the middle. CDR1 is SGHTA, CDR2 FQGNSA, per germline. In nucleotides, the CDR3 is TGTGCCAGCACCCCGGGGGCCGAGCAGTACTTC. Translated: CASTPGAEQYF.

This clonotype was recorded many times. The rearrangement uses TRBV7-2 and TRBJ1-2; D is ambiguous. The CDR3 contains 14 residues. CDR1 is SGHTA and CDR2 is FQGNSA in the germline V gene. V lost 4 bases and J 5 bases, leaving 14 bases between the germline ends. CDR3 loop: CASSSYRDLYGYTF. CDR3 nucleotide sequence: TGTGCCAGCAGCTCCTACCGGGATCTTTATGGCTACACCTTC.

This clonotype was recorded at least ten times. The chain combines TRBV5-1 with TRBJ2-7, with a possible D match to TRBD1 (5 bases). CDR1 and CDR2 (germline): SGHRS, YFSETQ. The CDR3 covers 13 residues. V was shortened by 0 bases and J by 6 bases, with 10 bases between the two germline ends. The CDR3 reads CASSLGVGVEQYF. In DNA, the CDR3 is TGCGCCAGCAGCTTGGGAGTAGGGGTCGAGCAGTACTTC.

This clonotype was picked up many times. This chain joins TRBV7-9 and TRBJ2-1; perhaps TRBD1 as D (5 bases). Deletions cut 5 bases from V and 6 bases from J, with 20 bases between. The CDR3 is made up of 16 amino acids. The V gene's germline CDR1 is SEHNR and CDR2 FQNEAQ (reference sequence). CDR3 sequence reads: CASSQPTTYRSNEQFF. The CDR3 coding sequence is TGTGCCAGCAGCCAGCCCACAACTTACAGGAGCAATGAGCAGTTCTTC.

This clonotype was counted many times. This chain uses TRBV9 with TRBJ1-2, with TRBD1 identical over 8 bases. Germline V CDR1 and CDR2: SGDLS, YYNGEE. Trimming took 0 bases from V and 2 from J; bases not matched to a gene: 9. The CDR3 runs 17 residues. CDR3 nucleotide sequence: TGTGCCAGCAGCGTAGGAGGGCATCAGGGGGCAAACTATGGCTACACCTTC. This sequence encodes CASSVGGHQGANYGYTF.

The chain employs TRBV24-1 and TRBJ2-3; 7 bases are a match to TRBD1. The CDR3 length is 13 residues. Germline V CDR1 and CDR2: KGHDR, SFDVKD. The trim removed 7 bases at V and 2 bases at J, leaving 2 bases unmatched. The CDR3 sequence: CATSGQVTDTQYF. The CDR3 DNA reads TGTGCCACCAGCGGACAGGTCACAGATACGCAGTATTTT.

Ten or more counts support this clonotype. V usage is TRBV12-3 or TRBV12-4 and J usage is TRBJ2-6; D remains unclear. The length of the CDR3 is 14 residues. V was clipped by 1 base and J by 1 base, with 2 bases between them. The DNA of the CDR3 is TGTGCCAGCAGTTTAGGGTCTGGGGCCAACGTCCTGACTTTC. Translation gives CASSLGSGANVLTF.

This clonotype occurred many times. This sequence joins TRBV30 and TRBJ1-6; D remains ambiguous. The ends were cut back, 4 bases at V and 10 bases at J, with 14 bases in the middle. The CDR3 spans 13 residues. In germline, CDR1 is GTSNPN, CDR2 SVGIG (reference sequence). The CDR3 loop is CAWKVEDLSPLHF. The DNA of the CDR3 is TGTGCCTGGAAGGTTGAGGACCTATCACCCCTCCACTTT.

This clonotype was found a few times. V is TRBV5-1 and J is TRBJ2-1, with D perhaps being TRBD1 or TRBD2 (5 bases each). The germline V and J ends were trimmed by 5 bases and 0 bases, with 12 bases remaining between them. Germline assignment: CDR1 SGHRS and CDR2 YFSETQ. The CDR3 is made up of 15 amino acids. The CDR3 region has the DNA TGCGCCAGCAGGCCGGGGCTGAGCTCCTACAATGAGCAGTTCTTC. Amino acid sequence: CASRPGLSSYNEQFF.

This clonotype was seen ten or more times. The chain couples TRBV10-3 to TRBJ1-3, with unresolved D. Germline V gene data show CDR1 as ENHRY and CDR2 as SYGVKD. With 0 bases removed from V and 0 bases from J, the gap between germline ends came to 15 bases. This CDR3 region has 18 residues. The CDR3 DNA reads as TGTGCCATCAGTGAGTCCACGGGAATTCCGATCTCTGGAAACACCATATATTTT. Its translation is CAISESTGIPISGNTIYF.

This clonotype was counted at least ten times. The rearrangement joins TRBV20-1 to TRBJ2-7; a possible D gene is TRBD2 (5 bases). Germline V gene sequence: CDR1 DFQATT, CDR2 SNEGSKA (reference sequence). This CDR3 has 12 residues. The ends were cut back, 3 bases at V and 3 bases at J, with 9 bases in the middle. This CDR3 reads CSASGNNYEQYF. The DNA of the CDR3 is TGCAGTGCTAGCGGGAACAACTACGAGCAGTACTTC.

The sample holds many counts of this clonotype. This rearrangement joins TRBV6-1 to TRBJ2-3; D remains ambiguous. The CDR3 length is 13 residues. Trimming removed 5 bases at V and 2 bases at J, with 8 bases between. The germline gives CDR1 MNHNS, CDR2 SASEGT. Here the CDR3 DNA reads TGTGCCAGCAGTCCCCGGGCCACAGATACGCAGTATTTT. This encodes CASSPRATDTQYF.

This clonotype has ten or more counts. CDR3 nucleotide sequence: TGCAGCGTCCTCCCAGGGGACTCCTACGAGCAGTACTTC. Its translation: CSVLPGDSYEQYF. The chain joins TRBV29-1 to TRBJ2-7, with a possible D match to TRBD1 (6 bases). Trimming pared 6 bases from V and 0 bases from J, leaving 12 bases between. The germline gives CDR1 SQVTM, CDR2 ANQGSEA. The CDR3 runs to 13 residues.

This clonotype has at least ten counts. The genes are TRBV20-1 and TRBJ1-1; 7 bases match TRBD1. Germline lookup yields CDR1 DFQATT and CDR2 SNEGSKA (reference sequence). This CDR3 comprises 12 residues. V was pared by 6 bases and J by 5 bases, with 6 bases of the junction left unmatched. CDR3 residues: CSAWTRGTEAFF. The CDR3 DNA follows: TGCAGTGCGTGGACCAGGGGGACTGAAGCTTTCTTT.

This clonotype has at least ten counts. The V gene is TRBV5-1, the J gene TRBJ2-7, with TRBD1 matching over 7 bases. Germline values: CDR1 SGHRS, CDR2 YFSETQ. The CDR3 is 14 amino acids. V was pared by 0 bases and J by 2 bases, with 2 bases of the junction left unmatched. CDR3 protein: CASSLGTGAYEQYF. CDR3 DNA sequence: TGCGCCAGCAGCTTGGGGACAGGAGCCTACGAGCAGTACTTC.